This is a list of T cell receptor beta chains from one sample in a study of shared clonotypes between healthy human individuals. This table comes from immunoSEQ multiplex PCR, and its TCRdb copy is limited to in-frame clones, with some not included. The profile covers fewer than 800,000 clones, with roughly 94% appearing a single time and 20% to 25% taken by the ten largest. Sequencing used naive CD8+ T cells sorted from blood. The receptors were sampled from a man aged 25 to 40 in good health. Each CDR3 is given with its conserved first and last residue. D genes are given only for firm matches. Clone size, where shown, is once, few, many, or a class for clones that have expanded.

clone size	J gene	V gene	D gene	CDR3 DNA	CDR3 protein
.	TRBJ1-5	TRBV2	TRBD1	TGTGCCAGCACCATGGACAGGGAAGTCATTAGCAATCAGCCCCAGCATTTT	CASTMDREVISNQPQHF
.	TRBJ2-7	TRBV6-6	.	TGTGCCAGCAGTTATCCCTACTCAGAACTTACCTACGAGCAGTACTTC	CASSYPYSELTYEQYF
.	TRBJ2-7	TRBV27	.	TGTGCCAGCAGTGCCCCCGACTACGAGCAGTACTTC	CASSAPDYEQYF
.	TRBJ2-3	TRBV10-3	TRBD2	TGTGCCACCGGCGCAGGCCCGGGACTAGCGCCCGATACGCAGTATTTT	CATGAGPGLAPDTQYF
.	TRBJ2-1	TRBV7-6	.	TGTGCCAGCAGCCCAACAAAAAACAATGAGCAGTTCTTC	CASSPTKNNEQFF
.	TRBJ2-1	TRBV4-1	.	TGCGCCAGCAGCCAAGACACCAATGAGCAGTTCTTC	CASSQDTNEQFF
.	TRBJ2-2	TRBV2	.	TGTGCCCGCGCGGGGAGCAGGACCGTCGGGACCGGGGAGCTGTTTTTT	CARAGSRTVGTGELFF
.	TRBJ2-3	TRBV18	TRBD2	TGTGCCAGCTCACCCGGACTAGGACCGGCCCCCACCACAGATACGCAGTATTTT	CASSPGLGPAPTTDTQYF
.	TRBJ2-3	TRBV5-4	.	TGTGCCAGCAGCTTGATCAGGGTGGGGGGCACAGATACGCAGTATTTT	CASSLIRVGGTDTQYF
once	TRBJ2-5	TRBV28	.	TGTGCCAGCAGTTTATCCGATGGGGCAGGAGAGACCCAGTACTTC	CASSLSDGAGETQYF
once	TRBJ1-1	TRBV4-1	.	TGCGCCAGCAGCCATGGGGGAACCGCCACTGAAGCTTTCTTT	CASSHGGTATEAFF
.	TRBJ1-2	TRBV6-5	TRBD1	TGTGCCAGCAGTTTCCTCGGACAGGGACGAGGCTACACCTTC	CASSFLGQGRGYTF
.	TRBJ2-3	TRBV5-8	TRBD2	TGTGCCAGCAGCTTCGCGGGGGAAGGGTTTCACACAGATACGCAGTATTTT	CASSFAGEGFHTDTQYF
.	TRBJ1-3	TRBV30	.	TGTGCCTGGAGACCCGGGACCGCCGGGGGGAGAAACACCATATATTTT	CAWRPGTAGGRNTIYF
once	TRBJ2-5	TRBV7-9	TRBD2	TGTGCCAGCGGGACTAGCGGGACGGAGACCCAGTACTTC	CASGTSGTETQYF
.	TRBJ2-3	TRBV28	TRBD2	TGTGCCAGCAGGCCGGTGGGAGGGAGGACAGATACGCAGTATTTT	CASRPVGGRTDTQYF
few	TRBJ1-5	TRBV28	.	TGTGCCAGCAGTTTTGTTTGGGTAGGGAGCAATCAGCCCCAGCATTTT	CASSFVWVGSNQPQHF
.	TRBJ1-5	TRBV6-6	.	TGTGCCAGCAGTTACTCGAGGGGTAGCAATCAGCCCCAGCATTTT	CASSYSRGSNQPQHF
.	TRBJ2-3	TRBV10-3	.	TGTGCCATCAGTGAAATTCCCGGACAGCCTAGCGGAGATACGCAGTATTTT	CAISEIPGQPSGDTQYF
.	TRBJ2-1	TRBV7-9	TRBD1	TGTGCCAGCAGCTTAGTACAGGGGATCCCCTACAATGAGCAGTTCTTC	CASSLVQGIPYNEQFF
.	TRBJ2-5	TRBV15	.	TGTGCCACCACCTCCAGGACAGGCGGGGGGACCCAGTACTTC	CATTSRTGGGTQYF
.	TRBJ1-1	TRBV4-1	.	TGCGCCAGCAGCCAAGGTGGCACAGTTTTTACTGAAGCTTTCTTT	CASSQGGTVFTEAFF
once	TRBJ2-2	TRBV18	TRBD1	TGTGCCAGCTCACCACGGACAGGACCTAAAGACACCGGGGAGCTGTTTTTT	CASSPRTGPKDTGELFF
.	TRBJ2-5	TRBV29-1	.	TGCAGCGTGCCGACCTCGGGATGGGAGACCCAGTACTTC	CSVPTSGWETQYF
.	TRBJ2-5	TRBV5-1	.	TGCGCCAGCAGCTTGTTACAGGCGGTAAAAGAGACCCAGTACTTC	CASSLLQAVKETQYF
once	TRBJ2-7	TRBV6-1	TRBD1	TGTGCCAGCAGTGTGACAGGGGTCCACGAGCAGTACTTC	CASSVTGVHEQYF
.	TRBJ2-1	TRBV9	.	TGTGCCAGCAGCGTAGAAGTTCTACCCTACAATGAGCAGTTCTTC	CASSVEVLPYNEQFF
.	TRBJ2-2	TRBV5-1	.	TGCGCCAGCAGCCGTTGGGGAGGTCAGGGAACCGGGGAGCTGTTTTTT	CASSRWGGQGTGELFF
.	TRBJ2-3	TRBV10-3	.	TGTGCCATCAGTGATTGGACTTATACGCAGTATTTT	CAISDWTYTQYF
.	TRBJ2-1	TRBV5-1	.	TGCGCCAGCAGCACCGAACAGGGAATGCAATGGGAGCAGTTCTTC	CASSTEQGMQWEQFF
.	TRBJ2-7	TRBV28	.	TGTGCCAGCAGTCTAACCGGGACAAACTACGAGCAGTACTTC	CASSLTGTNYEQYF
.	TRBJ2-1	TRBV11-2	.	TGTGCCAGCAGCTTCCTCGAATCGAATGAGCAGTTCTTC	CASSFLESNEQFF
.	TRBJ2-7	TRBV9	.	TGTGCCAGCAGCGTAGGGGGTCCTTCCTACGAGCAGTACTTC	CASSVGGPSYEQYF